This T cell receptor beta chain was retrieved from a study of shared clonotypes between healthy human individuals. A remark on this clone: What it binds is unknown.

Whole-study findings and limits: Owing to a small donor count, the genetic and exposure-history diversity represented was limited. On the whole, naive subsets had larger estimated richness than memory subsets had. Only blood underwent sampling, and tissue repertoires likely differ.

CD45RO-negative, CCR7-positively selected cells formed the naive CD8 fraction, excluding terminally differentiated effector memory CD45RA+ cells. Replicate PCRs for sorted subsets used 200 ng DNA; this equaled 25,000 to 35,000 T cell genomes. The assay was immunoSEQ multiplex PCR, and TCRdb's table has in-frame clones only and misses some. The sample lists a few million clones, just over 90% occurring once. This clonotype was sampled from a man in his late teens or twenties in good health. Some clones in this sample may be carry-over from other donors' samples. The sequenced sample was naive CD8+ T cells from PBMCs.

The CDR3 bases are TGTGCCAGCAGCTTGGGGTCTTCTCCCGGGGAGCTGTTTTTT. Its translation: CASSLGSSPGELFF. This chain joins TRBV7-9 and TRBJ2-2; D is unclear. Germline lookup yields CDR1 SEHNR and CDR2 FQNEAQ (reference sequence). The CDR3 has 14 amino acids. Trimming pared 3 bases from V and 6 bases from J, leaving 11 bases between.